This T cell receptor beta chain is from a study of CD8 T cells in ankylosing spondylitis. Comment on this clonotype: The antigen remains unidentified.

Whole-study results and caveats: Within matched ankylosing spondylitis synovial fluid, disease-linked clones were reportedly significantly enriched. A TCR beta motif made of 7 to 9 highly homologous variants seemed typical of ankylosing spondylitis blood.

Per germline, CDR1 SGHAT and CDR2 FQNNGV. The V end lost 6 bases, the J end lost 4 bases, and 12 bases lay between the germline ends. The CDR3 has 14 amino acids. TCRdb re-derived calls from the 5' RACE reads in MiXCR, one entry per CDR3 protein. The data show roughly 450,000 distinct CDR3 sequences, 25% to 30% seen once. The chain joins TRBV11-2 to TRBJ2-2, with D hard to call. The clonotype comes from a male donor with ankylosing spondylitis. Sequencing used blood, either unsorted or a sorted T cell fraction (not recorded which). The CDR3: CASRLLPGTGELFF. CDR3 nucleotide sequence: TGTGCCAGCAGATTGCTTCCGGGCACCGGGGAGCTGTTTTTT.